The next 20 T cell receptor beta chains were all read from a single sample in a study of blood T cell repertoires in COVID-19 (dated by TCRdb to the early 2020s). Libraries were made using the immunoSEQ multiplex PCR assay. TCRdb retrieved this table from immuneACCESS and kept in-frame rearrangements only. Not all clones are present; in checked studies, unresolved V genes account for under half, and no reason is known for the remainder. The table for this sample lists 150,000 or so clones; about nine tenths of them were counted only once. Over 4% of the sample goes to the ten largest clones. The sample taken for sequencing was PBMCs or T cells enriched from blood (not recorded which). The receptors stem from a woman aged 35 to 49 who had been exposed to COVID-19.

The chain carries TRBV4-3 and TRBJ1-6, with D hard to call. CDR1 and CDR2 (germline): LGHNA, YSLEER. The CDR3 spans 14 residues. V lost 4 bases and J 5 bases, leaving 9 bases between the germline ends. The CDR3 protein is CASSPGWNNSPLHF. Written as DNA, the CDR3 is TGCGCCAGCAGCCCGGGATGGAATAATTCACCCCTCCACTTT.

The CDR3 here is CSAGTGGFYEQYF. Written as DNA, the CDR3 is TGCAGCGCCGGGACAGGGGGCTTTTACGAGCAGTACTTC. J is TRBJ2-7 and V is TRBV29-1; 12 bases are shared with TRBD1. The CDR3 is 13 residues long. Trimming removed 7 bases from V and 4 bases from J; junction bases left unmatched: 5. CDR1 and CDR2 from the germline V gene are SQVTM and ANQGSEA.

This chain links TRBV18 with TRBJ1-1; 7 nucleotides match TRBD1. Germline lookup yields CDR1 KGHSH and CDR2 LQKENI. The CDR3 consists of 13 residues. Trimming cost V 3 bases and J 4 bases; bases outside gene matches: 2. CDR3 residues: CASSPSGGTEAFF. CDR3 DNA: TGTGCCAGCTCACCCTCAGGGGGCACTGAAGCTTTCTTT. The whole variable domain, filled in from reference TRBV18 and TRBJ1-1, reads NAGVMQNPRHLVRRRGQEARLRCSPMKGHSHVYWYRQLPEEGLKFMVYLQKENIIDESGMPKERFSAEFPKEGPSILRIQQVVRGDSAAYFCASSPSGGTEAFFGQGTRLTVV.

V usage is TRBV29-1 and J usage is TRBJ2-7; 8 nucleotides line up with TRBD1. This CDR3 spans 10 amino acids. Per the germline V gene, CDR1 is SQVTM and CDR2 is ANQGSEA. V shed 7 bases, J shed 5 bases, and the junction held 1 base outside the gene matches. In nucleotides, the CDR3 is TGCAGCGCAGGGGGCAACGAGCAGTACTTC. This sequence encodes CSAGGNEQYF.

The chain uses TRBV12-5 and TRBJ2-5, with unresolved D. The CDR3 is made up of 10 amino acids. V was shortened by 7 bases and J by 3 bases, with 3 bases between the two germline ends. Germline-derived CDR1 and CDR2 are LGHNT and FRNRAP. The CDR3 is CASAEETQYF. The DNA for the CDR3 is TGTGCTAGTGCAGAAGAGACCCAGTACTTC.

The chain carries TRBV10-3 and TRBJ1-1; 8 positions agree with TRBD1. Germline trimming cut 6 bases from V and 4 bases from J; bases unmatched to any gene: 4. Germline-derived CDR1 and CDR2 are ENHRY and SYGVKD. The CDR3 has 13 amino acids. CDR3 residues: CAIRTGGTTEAFF. The CDR3 coding sequence is TGTGCCATCAGAACAGGGGGGACCACTGAAGCTTTCTTT.

This clone has just one count. CDR3 DNA sequence: TGTGCCAGCAGGCTACAGGGGGCGGGCTACACCTTC. Its translation: CASRLQGAGYTF. The chain combines TRBV2 with TRBJ1-2, with 9 nucleotides matching TRBD1. Germline CDR1 and CDR2: SNHLY and FYNNEI. After removal of 6 bases from V and 8 bases from J, the junction contained 4 bases not matched to a gene. The CDR3 length is 12 residues.

The chain is built from TRBV27 and TRBJ2-7, with 9 bases lining up with TRBD1. The CDR3 is made up of 13 amino acids. CDR1 and CDR2 (germline): MNHEY, SMNVEV (reference sequence). Germline trimming cut 6 bases from V and 5 bases from J; bases unmatched to any gene: 5. CDR3 region: CASRRDRVDEQYF. As DNA, the CDR3 is TGTGCCAGCAGGCGGGACAGGGTAGACGAGCAGTACTTC.

The J gene is TRBJ1-2, the V gene TRBV18; the D is unclear. V shed 1 base and J shed 8 bases, with 11 bases lying between them. Germline CDR1 is KGHSH and CDR2 is LQKENI. CDR3 length: 13 amino acids. The CDR3 is CASSPRTEGGYTF. The CDR3 region has the DNA TGTGCCAGCTCACCACGGACGGAGGGAGGCTACACCTTC.

The V call is TRBV11-3, the J call TRBJ2-1; 11 bases fit TRBD2. J was trimmed by 9 bases and V by 5 bases; bases with no gene match: 6. Germline CDR1 and CDR2: SGHNT and YENEEA. The CDR3 sequence is 14 residues long. The CDR3 nucleotides are TGTGCCAGCAGCCACACTAGCGGGAGAGGTGAGCAGTTCTTC. Amino acids: CASSHTSGRGEQFF. Based on the CDR3 plus reference TRBV11-3 and TRBJ2-1, the full variable domain is EAGVVQSPRYKIIEKKQPVAFWCNPISGHNTLYWYLQNLGQGPELLIRYENEEAVDDSQLPKDRFSAERLKGVDSTLKIQPAELGDSAVYLCASSHTSGRGEQFFGPGTRLTVL.

The chain joins TRBV7-9 to TRBJ2-7; D gene ambiguous. V gave up 5 bases and J gave up 7 bases, with 12 bases separating them. Germline V gives CDR1 SEHNR, CDR2 FQNEAQ (reference sequence). The CDR3 has 12 residues. In DNA, the CDR3 is TGTGCCAGCAGCCCAGGCCCTCTGGAGCAGTACTTC. This codes for CASSPGPLEQYF.

The chain links TRBV19 to TRBJ1-2; 7 positions agree with TRBD1. Germline CDR1 LNHDA, CDR2 SQIVND (reference sequence). The CDR3 runs 14 residues. V lost 3 bases and J lost 2; bases outside the gene matches: 3. This CDR3 reads CASSIQGGNYGYTF. The CDR3 DNA follows: TGTGCCAGTAGTATCCAAGGGGGCAACTATGGCTACACCTTC.

The V call is TRBV7-2, the J call TRBJ1-4; 7 bases align to TRBD1. This CDR3 spans 15 amino acids. Germline lookup yields CDR1 SGHTA and CDR2 FQGNSA. J gave up 4 bases and V 5 bases, and 7 bases lay outside the gene matches. The CDR3 protein is CASSQGVQGNEKLFF. CDR3 nucleotide sequence: TGTGCCAGCAGCCAGGGGGTACAGGGTAATGAAAAACTGTTTTTT.

This clone appeared once. The chain uses TRBV12-5 and TRBJ1-5; 8 bases agree with TRBD1. The CDR3 loop spans 13 amino acids. CDR1 and CDR2 from the germline V gene are LGHNT and FRNRAP. The J segment lost 4 bases and the V segment lost 8 bases, leaving 4 bases of the junction unmatched. The CDR3 spells CASRNRGNQPQHF. In DNA form, the CDR3 reads TGTGCTAGTCGTAACAGGGGGAATCAGCCCCAGCATTTT.

The J gene is TRBJ2-1, the V gene TRBV5-1, with 15 bases that match TRBD2. Germline V gene sequence: CDR1 SGHRS, CDR2 YFSETQ. V dropped 3 bases and J dropped 0; count of bases not matched to a gene: 7. The CDR3 has 19 residues. The CDR3 is CASSSTGTSGGSSYNEQFF. As DNA, the CDR3 is TGCGCCAGCAGCTCGACCGGGACTAGCGGGGGGAGCTCCTACAATGAGCAGTTCTTC.

The rearrangement joins TRBV27 to TRBJ1-1; possibly TRBD1 for D (6 bases). Trimming took 3 bases from V and 4 from J, leaving 9 bases between them. The germline V gene has CDR1 MNHEY and CDR2 SMNVEV (reference sequence). The CDR3 spans 13 residues. In DNA form, the CDR3 reads TGTGCCAGCAGTTTCGGGGGGCGCACTGAAGCTTTCTTT. It encodes CASSFGGRTEAFF.

The table lists this clone with a count of one. This chain joins TRBV9 and TRBJ2-5, with 8 bases that match TRBD2. The CDR3 is 17 residues long. Germline V lookup: CDR1 SGDLS, CDR2 YYNGEE. The ends lost 4 bases at V and 4 bases at J; junction bases unmatched: 15. The CDR3 DNA reads as TGTGCCAGCAGCCTCACTCCCGGGGGGACTAGTAGAGAGACCCAGTACTTC. It translates to CASSLTPGGTSRETQYF. Full variable domain (remainder filled in from reference TRBV9 and TRBJ2-5): DSGVTQTPKHLITATGQRVTLRCSPRSGDLSVYWYQQSLDQGLQFLIQYYNGEERAKGNILERFSAQQFPDLHSELNLSSLELGDSALYFCASSLTPGGTSRETQYFGPGTRLLVL.

This clone was observed a single time. The chain uses TRBV29-1 and TRBJ1-1; maybe TRBD1 (6 bases). Between the trimmed V and J ends, which lost 5 bases and 0 bases, there was a span of 10 bases. The CDR3 runs to 13 residues. Per the germline V gene, CDR1 is SQVTM and CDR2 is ANQGSEA. CDR3 DNA: TGCAGCGTTAACAGGGAAATGAACACTGAAGCTTTCTTT. Protein product: CSVNREMNTEAFF.

This chain links TRBV12-5 with TRBJ1-5; 9 bases line up with TRBD1. Germline loops: CDR1 LGHNT, CDR2 FRNRAP. V shed 3 bases and J 10 bases; nucleotides not matched to a gene: 13. The CDR3 has 16 residues. The CDR3 nucleotides are TGTGCTAGTGGTTTCCCCCGGGACAGGGTCCCTCGCCCCCAGCATTTT. Translation: CASGFPRDRVPRPQHF.

This clone was recorded a few times. The genes are TRBV11-2 and TRBJ1-1, with D possibly being TRBD1 (5 bases). Germline CDR1 SGHAT, CDR2 FQNNGV. The CDR3 totals 18 residues. V lost 3 bases, J lost 3 bases, and 23 bases lay in between. CDR3 loop: CASSLDRDSGLRYTEAFF. The CDR3 coding sequence is TGTGCCAGCAGCTTGGACCGGGACTCCGGATTGAGGTACACTGAAGCTTTCTTT.